A selection of T cell receptor beta chains follows, all from one sample in a study of T-cell memory formation after mild COVID-19. MiXCR was run by TCRdb on the 5' RACE reads, yielding one entry per CDR3 protein. Here the sample spans approximately 290,000 distinct CDR3 sequences, more than 15% being singletons. The sequenced sample consisted of PBMCs or a T cell subset sorted from them (not recorded which). The source is a man aged 18 to 35 who had mild COVID-19 (a few samples of this study predate the infection). Cell type and time point are not known. The CDR3 runs from the conserved cysteine through the conserved F or W.

>TRBV28|TRBJ2-7
CASSSSGTGYEQYF
>TRBV20-1|TRBJ2-1
CSARELAGVNEQFF
>TRBV30|TRBJ1-1
CAHSPGGNTEAFF
>TRBV7-6|TRBJ2-5
CASNSGRVETQYF
>TRBV28|TRBJ1-6
CASRGLDSPLHF
>TRBV4-3|TRBJ2-2
CASSHRGAGELFF
>TRBV5-1|TRBJ2-1
CASSLLGRGNEQFF
>TRBV7-6|TRBJ2-5
CASSLGQGTYF
>TRBV24-1|TRBJ1-5
CATSEGYGNQPQHF
>TRBV9|TRBJ1-1
CASSVQGYGTEAFF
>TRBV4-2|TRBJ2-1
CASSQEPGYYNEQFF
>TRBV7-8|TRBJ1-5
CASSLGRTSNQPQHF
>TRBV7-3|TRBJ2-5
CASSLPSDRGFETQYF
>TRBV7-2|TRBJ1-2
CASSFSHYGYTF
>TRBV4-1|TRBJ2-1
CASSQGSLGPNEQFF
>TRBV20-1|TRBJ2-2
CSARVLAGGNTGELFF
>TRBV4-1|TRBJ2-2
CASSHSKGDTGELFF
>TRBV2|TRBJ1-6
CASRVGSSSYNSPLHF
>TRBV29-1|TRBJ2-5
CSVEDPRVDF
>TRBV12-3/TRBV12-4|TRBJ2-1
CASSPGTSGGASSYNEQFF
>TRBV29-1|TRBJ2-2
CSVRSTSGGNTGELFF
>TRBV4-3|TRBJ1-1
CASSQDETEAFF
>TRBV19|TRBJ1-2
CASSDLTSYGYTF
>TRBV7-9|TRBJ1-2
CASSPVGTDDGYGYTF
>TRBV7-2|TRBJ2-3
CASSLQLAGDTQYF
>TRBV7-9|TRBJ2-3
CASSLAAIAGRLNTQYF
>TRBV7-6|TRBJ1-1
CASSLARSGEAFF